The clone carrying this TCR beta chain was counted once. The data originate from a study of blood T cell repertoires in COVID-19. Study background: Sites in the United States, Italy and Spain provided acute and convalescent COVID-19 samples. From T cells, B-cell-depleted T cells, or PBMCs came the material, which was cDNA or gDNA.

The CDR3 is made up of 16 amino acids. Germline CDR1 reads KGHSH; CDR2 reads LQKENI. Trimming shortened V by 3 bases and J by 8 bases, and 19 bases separated the two germline ends. Authors' analysis steps: Reference gene primers were amplified, and this amplification served to estimate nucleated cell counts. Repertoires were generated with immunoSEQ multiplex PCR, while TCRdb's copy carries only in-frame clones and drops some. V, J and clone size are taken as reported in that table, and D and trimming were inferred from the DNA itself. The sample carries roughly 70,000 clones, about four fifths recorded once.

The TCR comes from a man aged 65 to 85 who had recovered from COVID-19. V and J are TRBV18 and TRBJ1-4; D ambiguous. The sequenced sample consisted of peripheral blood. CDR3 region: CASSPNYTAGYEKLFF. CDR3 bases: TGTGCCAGCTCACCCAACTATACGGCGGGGTACGAAAAACTGTTTTTT.